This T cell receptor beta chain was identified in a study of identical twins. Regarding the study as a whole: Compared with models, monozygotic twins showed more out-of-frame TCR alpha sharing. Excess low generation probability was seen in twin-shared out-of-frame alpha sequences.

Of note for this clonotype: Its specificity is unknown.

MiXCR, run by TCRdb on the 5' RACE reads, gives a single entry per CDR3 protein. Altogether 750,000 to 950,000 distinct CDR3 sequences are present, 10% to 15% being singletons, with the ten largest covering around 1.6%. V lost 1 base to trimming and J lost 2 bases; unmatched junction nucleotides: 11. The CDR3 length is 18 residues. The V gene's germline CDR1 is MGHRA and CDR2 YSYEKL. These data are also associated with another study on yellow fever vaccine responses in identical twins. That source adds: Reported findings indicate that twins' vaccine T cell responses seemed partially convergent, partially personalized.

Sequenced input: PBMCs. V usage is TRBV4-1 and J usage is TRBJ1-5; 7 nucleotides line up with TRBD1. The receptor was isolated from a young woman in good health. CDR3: CASSQGPLGGSGNQPQHF. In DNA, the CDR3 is TGCGCCAGCAGCCAAGGGCCCCTAGGGGGCTCGGGCAATCAGCCCCAGCATTTT.